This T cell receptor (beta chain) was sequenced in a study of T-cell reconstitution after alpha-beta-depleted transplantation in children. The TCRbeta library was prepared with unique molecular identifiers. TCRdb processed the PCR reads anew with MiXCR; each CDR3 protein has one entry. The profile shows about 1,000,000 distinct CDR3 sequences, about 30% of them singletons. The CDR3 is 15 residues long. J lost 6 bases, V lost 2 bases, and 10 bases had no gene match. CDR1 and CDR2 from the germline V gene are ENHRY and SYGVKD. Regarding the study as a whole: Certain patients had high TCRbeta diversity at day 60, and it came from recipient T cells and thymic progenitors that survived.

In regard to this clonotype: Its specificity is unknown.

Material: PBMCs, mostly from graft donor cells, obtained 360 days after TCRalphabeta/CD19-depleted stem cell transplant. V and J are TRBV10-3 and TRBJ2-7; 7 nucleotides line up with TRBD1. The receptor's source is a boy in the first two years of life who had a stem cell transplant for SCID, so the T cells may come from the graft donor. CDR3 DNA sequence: TGTGCCATCAGTGAGGGGACAGTTTCGCTACTCGAGCAGTACTTC. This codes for CAISEGTVSLLEQYF.